This T cell receptor beta chain was sequenced in a study of T cells in Graves' hyperthyroidism and ophthalmopathy. In the study overall: Peripheral blood was secured at the point of initial diagnosis, before any treatment.

From germline, CDR1 is MNHEY and CDR2 SVGEGT. The CDR3 sequence is 15 residues long. V lost 2 bases and J 2 bases, leaving 13 bases between the germline ends. Amplification of TCR beta CDR3 regions used RNA as the template. During a first-round RT-PCR of the TCR CDR3, the HTBI primer set was used. Using its own MiXCR run on the multiplex PCR reads, TCRdb lists one record per CDR3 protein. The sample lists around 690,000 distinct CDR3 sequences; 15% to 20% were seen once. Stable Graves' hyperthyroidism meant no ophthalmopathy progression within 18 months. Hyperthyroidism was newly diagnosed in patients aged 18 to 65 (duration under 2 months). Based on clinical symptoms, serum thyroxine and TRAb, thyroid ultrasound and orbital computed tomography, diagnoses were reached.

Sample: blood. The sequence came from a man in his fifties with Graves' hyperthyroidism. J is TRBJ2-7 and V is TRBV6-2 or TRBV6-3; D unclear. The CDR3 DNA sequence: TGTGCCAGCAGTTACGAGGTAGCAGCTACCTACGAGCAGTACTTC. It encodes CASSYEVAATYEQYF.